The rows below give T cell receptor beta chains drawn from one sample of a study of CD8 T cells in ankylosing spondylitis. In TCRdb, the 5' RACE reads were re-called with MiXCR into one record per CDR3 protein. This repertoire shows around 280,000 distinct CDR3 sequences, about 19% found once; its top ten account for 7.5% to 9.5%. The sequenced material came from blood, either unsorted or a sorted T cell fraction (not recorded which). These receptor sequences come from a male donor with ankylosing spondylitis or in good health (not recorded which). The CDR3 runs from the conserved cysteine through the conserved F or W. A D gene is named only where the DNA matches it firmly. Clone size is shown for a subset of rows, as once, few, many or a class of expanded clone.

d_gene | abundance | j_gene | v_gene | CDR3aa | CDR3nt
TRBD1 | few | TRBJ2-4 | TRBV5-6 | CASWDRIENIQYF | TGTGCCAGCTGGGACAGGATTGAAAACATTCAGTACTTC
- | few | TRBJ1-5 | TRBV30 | CAWSVDLTGNQPQHF | TGTGCCTGGAGTGTGGATCTTACAGGGAATCAGCCCCAGCATTTT
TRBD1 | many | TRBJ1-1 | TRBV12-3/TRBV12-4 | CASSRGRGQGKAFF | TGTGCCAGCAGCCGGGGCCGGGGACAGGGCAAGGCTTTCTTT
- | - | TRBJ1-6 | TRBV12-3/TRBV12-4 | CASSLAGRGNSPLHF | TGTGCCAGCAGTTTAGCAGGCAGGGGAAATTCACCCCTCCACTTT
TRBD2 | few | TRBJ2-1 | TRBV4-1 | CASSQDPRLAGGYEQFF | TGCGCCAGCAGCCAAGATCCGAGACTAGCGGGAGGCTATGAGCAGTTCTTC
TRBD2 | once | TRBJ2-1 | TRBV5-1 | CASSLGLEQGEQFF | TGCGCCAGCAGCCTGGGACTAGAACAGGGTGAGCAGTTCTTC
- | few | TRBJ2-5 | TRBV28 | CASSSPGGNPPEAQYF | TGTGCCAGCAGCTCCCCCGGGGGAAACCCTCCGGAGGCCCAGTACTTC
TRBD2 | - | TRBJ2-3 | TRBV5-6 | CASSLTTSGTRQYF | TGTGCCAGCAGCTTGACCACTAGCGGGACAAGGCAGTATTTT
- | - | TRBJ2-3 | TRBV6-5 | CASSYLGVGDTQYF | TGTGCCAGCAGTTACCTGGGGGTTGGAGATACGCAGTATTTT
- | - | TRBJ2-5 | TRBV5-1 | CASSPGVETQYF | TGCGCCAGCAGCCCAGGTGTGGAGACCCAGTACTTC
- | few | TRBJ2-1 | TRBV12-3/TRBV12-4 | CASSLWGASYNEQFF | TGTGCCAGCAGTTTGTGGGGGGCTTCCTACAATGAGCAGTTCTTC
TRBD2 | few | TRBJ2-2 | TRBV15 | CATSRQLAGTGELFF | TGTGCCACCAGCAGACAACTAGCGGGAACCGGGGAGCTGTTTTTT
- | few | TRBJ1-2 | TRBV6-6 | CASSSGTGYTF | TGTGCCAGCAGCTCGGGGACAGGCTACACCTTC
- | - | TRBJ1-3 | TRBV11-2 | CASSARDGRLGNTIYF | TGTGCCAGCAGCGCCCGAGACGGGCGTCTTGGAAACACCATATATTTT
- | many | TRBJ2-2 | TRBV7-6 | CASSFENTGELFF | TGTGCCAGCAGCTTCGAGAACACCGGGGAGCTGTTTTTT
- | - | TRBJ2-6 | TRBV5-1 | CASSLPDRNPLNSGANVLTF | TGCGCCAGCAGCTTGCCCGACAGAAACCCGCTAAACTCTGGGGCCAACGTCCTGACTTTC
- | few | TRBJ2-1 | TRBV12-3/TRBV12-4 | CASSFGSRGYNEQFF | TGTGCCAGCAGTTTTGGATCTAGGGGTTACAATGAGCAGTTCTTC
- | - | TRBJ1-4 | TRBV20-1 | CSAKSGNNEKLFF | TGCAGTGCTAAGTCAGGGAACAATGAAAAACTGTTTTTT
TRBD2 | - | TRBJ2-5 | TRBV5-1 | CASSAGLAPDGETQYF | TGCGCCAGCAGCGCAGGACTAGCGCCCGACGGAGAGACCCAGTACTTC
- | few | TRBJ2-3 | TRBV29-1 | CSVEPETDTQYF | TGCAGCGTTGAACCGGAAACAGATACGCAGTATTTT
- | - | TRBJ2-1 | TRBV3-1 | CASSQDLGGHNEQFF | TGTGCCAGCAGCCAAGATCTCGGCGGTCACAATGAGCAGTTCTTC
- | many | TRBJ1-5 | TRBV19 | CASSTGQWVRNQPQHF | TGTGCCAGTAGTACAGGACAGTGGGTTCGCAATCAGCCCCAGCATTTT